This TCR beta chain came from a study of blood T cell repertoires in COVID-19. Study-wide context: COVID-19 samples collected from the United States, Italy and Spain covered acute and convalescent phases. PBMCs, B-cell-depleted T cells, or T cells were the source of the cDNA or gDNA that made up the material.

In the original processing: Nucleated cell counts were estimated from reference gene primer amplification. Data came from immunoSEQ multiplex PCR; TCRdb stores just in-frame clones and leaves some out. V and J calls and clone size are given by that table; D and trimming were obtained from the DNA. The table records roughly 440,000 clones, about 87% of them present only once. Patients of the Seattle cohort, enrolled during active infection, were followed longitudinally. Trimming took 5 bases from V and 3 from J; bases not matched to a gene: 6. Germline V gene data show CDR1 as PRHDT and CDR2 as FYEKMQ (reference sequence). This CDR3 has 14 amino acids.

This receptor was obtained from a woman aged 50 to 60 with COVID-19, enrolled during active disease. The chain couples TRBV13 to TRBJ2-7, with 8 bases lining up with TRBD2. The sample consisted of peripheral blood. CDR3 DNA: TGTGCCAGCAGCCCCGGCGGGGGGTACTACGAGCAGTACTTC. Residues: CASSPGGGYYEQYF.